This entry features one T cell receptor (beta chain) sequence. This sample was taken from a study of blood T cell repertoires in COVID-19. Study background: Samples of COVID-19 (acute and convalescent) were obtained from the United States, Italy and Spain. PBMCs, B-cell-depleted T cells, or T cells provided the cDNA or gDNA that made up the material.

This CDR3 is 15 amino acids long. After removal of 3 bases from V and 10 bases from J, the junction contained 7 bases not matched to a gene. The germline gives CDR1 SGHDT, CDR2 YYEEEE. Method: immunoSEQ multiplex PCR; TCRdb's copy keeps in-frame clones and lacks some. The table shows fewer than 25,000 clones, with roughly nine tenths occurring only once. The gene calls are TRBV5-6 and TRBJ1-6, with TRBD1 identical over 10 bases. The material sequenced was peripheral blood. The TCR was taken from a human donor in a cohort sampled during active COVID-19. The CDR3 spells CASSSLRDRGSPLHF. In nucleotides, the CDR3 is TGTGCCAGCAGCTCCCTCCGGGACAGGGGCTCACCCCTCCACTTT.